This entry lists 18 T cell receptor beta chains sequenced from one sample in a study of T cells in Graves' hyperthyroidism and ophthalmopathy. The TCR beta CDR3 regions underwent amplification using RNA transcripts as the source. HTBI primers drove first-round RT-PCR of the TCR CDR3. Each CDR3 protein is one row after TCRdb ran MiXCR on the multiplex PCR reads. The sample shows over 250,000 distinct CDR3 sequences, 25% to 30% of them seen only once. Sequencing was performed on blood. The source is a man between 35 and 55 years old with Graves' hyperthyroidism that later progressed to Graves' ophthalmopathy.

The J gene is TRBJ2-7, the V gene TRBV3-1, with 7 bases identical to TRBD2. V lost 0 bases to trimming and J lost 2 bases; unmatched junction nucleotides: 10. The CDR3 sequence is 17 residues long. Germline-derived CDR1 and CDR2 are LGHDT and YNNKEL (reference sequence). The CDR3 region has the DNA TGTGCCAGCAGCCAAGATCGGAGTCGGACTAGGCCCTACGAGCAGTACTTC. Translation gives CASSQDRSRTRPYEQYF.

This clonotype was seen a handful of times. V usage is TRBV5-5 and J usage is TRBJ2-2; D perhaps matches TRBD2 (6 bases). CDR3 size: 15 residues. V was shortened by 3 bases and J by 5 bases, with 14 bases between the two germline ends. Germline CDR1 SGHKS, CDR2 YYEKEE (reference sequence). This CDR3 reads CASSWVMGGTGELFF. The CDR3 DNA reads TGTGCCAGCAGCTGGGTTATGGGGGGTACCGGGGAGCTGTTTTTT.

This clonotype was seen repeatedly, ten times or more. This chain connects TRBV24-1 to TRBJ1-2; D not resolved. Germline V gene lookup returns CDR1 KGHDR and CDR2 SFDVKD. The CDR3 runs to 14 residues. V dropped 9 bases and J dropped 4 bases, with 17 bases sitting between them. CDR3 sequence: CATQGSSGPYGYTF. Here the CDR3 DNA reads TGTGCCACCCAAGGATCCTCTGGCCCCTATGGCTACACCTTC.

This clonotype was recorded many times. The V call is TRBV30, the J call TRBJ2-5, with 9 bases identical to TRBD1. The CDR3 is made up of 14 amino acids. With 3 bases clipped from V and 5 bases from J, the junction kept 7 bases outside the gene matches. CDR1 and CDR2 from the germline V gene are GTSNPN and SVGIG (reference sequence). The CDR3 protein is CAWRSQGAVETQYF. As DNA, the CDR3 is TGTGCCTGGAGGTCACAGGGGGCAGTGGAGACCCAGTACTTC.

This clonotype showed up many times. The chain joins TRBV28 to TRBJ2-5; TRBD2 matches at 8 bases. Per germline, CDR1 MDHEN and CDR2 SYDVKM. The CDR3 is made up of 15 amino acids. With 6 bases clipped from V and 1 base from J, the junction kept 7 bases outside the gene matches. Here the CDR3 DNA reads TGTGCCAGCAGGGGCCCGGGGGGGGCCCAAGAGACCCAGTACTTC. Protein sequence: CASRGPGGAQETQYF.

The chain joins TRBV12-3 or TRBV12-4 to TRBJ1-1; D unresolved. The CDR3 is 14 amino acids. V was trimmed by 3 bases and J by 4 bases, leaving 12 bases between them. The CDR3 protein is CASSLGRSPTEAFF. CDR3 DNA: TGTGCCAGCAGTTTGGGGAGATCGCCCACTGAAGCTTTCTTT.

This clonotype was detected ten times or more. This sequence joins TRBV20-1 and TRBJ1-1; D is unclear. V dropped 4 bases and J dropped 10 bases, with 10 bases sitting between them. CDR1 DFQATT and CDR2 SNEGSKA come from the germline V gene (reference sequence). The CDR3 has 10 residues. CDR3 loop: CSAISRPAFF. The CDR3 DNA reads as TGCAGTGCTATAAGTCGACCAGCTTTCTTT.

This chain joins TRBV2 and TRBJ1-2; 9 bases fit TRBD1. Germline V gene sequence: CDR1 SNHLY, CDR2 FYNNEI. V dropped 6 bases and J dropped 4; count of bases not matched to a gene: 12. The CDR3 covers 16 residues. The CDR3 here is CASRGGTGRVGYGYTF. The CDR3 DNA follows: TGTGCCAGCAGGGGGGGGACAGGGAGGGTCGGCTATGGCTACACCTTC.

This clonotype occurred many times. CDR3 region: CASSPVTGVQETQYF. The CDR3 region has the DNA TGTGCCAGCTCACCGGTGACAGGGGTTCAAGAGACCCAGTACTTC. V usage is TRBV18 and J usage is TRBJ2-5; 8 bases fit TRBD1. Germline CDR1 and CDR2: KGHSH and LQKENI. V was clipped by 3 bases and J by 2 bases; unmatched bases: 5. The CDR3 runs to 15 residues. Together with reference TRBV18 and TRBJ2-5, the CDR3 gives the full variable domain: NAGVMQNPRHLVRRRGQEARLRCSPMKGHSHVYWYRQLPEEGLKFMVYLQKENIIDESGMPKERFSAEFPKEGPSILRIQQVVRGDSAAYFCASSPVTGVQETQYFGPGTRLLVL.

This sequence joins TRBV5-1 and TRBJ1-3; 7 bases agree with TRBD1. In germline, CDR1 is SGHRS, CDR2 YFSETQ. The CDR3 extends over 16 amino acids. V shed 3 bases and J 1 base; nucleotides not matched to a gene: 7. The DNA of the CDR3 is TGCGCCAGCAGCTCGGACAGGAGGGCTTCTGGAAACACCATATATTTT. Residues: CASSSDRRASGNTIYF.

This clonotype was seen ten or more times. This sequence joins TRBV12-3 or TRBV12-4 and TRBJ2-5; no reliable D call. Between the trimmed V and J ends, which lost 7 bases and 2 bases, there was a span of 14 bases. The CDR3 contains 14 residues. The chain's CDR3 is CASTRAGFQETQYF. CDR3 bases: TGTGCCAGCACCCGAGCCGGATTTCAAGAGACCCAGTACTTC.

This clonotype was seen repeatedly, ten times or more. The chain has TRBV20-1 and TRBJ2-7; maybe TRBD2 (6 bases). Germline CDR1 is DFQATT and CDR2 is SNEGSKA (reference sequence). The V end was cut by 2 bases, the J end by 6 bases, with 23 bases between. CDR3 length: 16 residues. The CDR3 region is CSARRVGTSQVPEQYF. The CDR3, as DNA: TGCAGTGCTAGAAGGGTCGGGACTTCCCAGGTGCCCGAGCAGTACTTC.

This clonotype was seen many times. This sequence joins TRBV19 and TRBJ2-7; TRBD2 might be the D (5 bases). The CDR3 spans 14 residues. The V end lost 4 bases, the J end lost 3 bases, and 13 bases lay between the germline ends. Germline V CDR1 and CDR2: LNHDA, SQIVND (reference sequence). CDR3 nucleotides: TGTGCCAGTAGTACCCCCGGGATAATCTACGAGCAGTACTTC. Encoded protein: CASSTPGIIYEQYF.

This clonotype was found many times. The rearrangement uses TRBV6-5 and TRBJ2-7; perhaps TRBD1 as D (6 bases). The germline gives CDR1 MNHEY, CDR2 SVGAGI. Trimming left V 6 bases short and J 4 bases short, with 13 bases between. The CDR3 runs to 13 residues. The CDR3 DNA reads as TGTGCCAGCAGAACAGGGCGGGCGTACGAGCAGTACTTC. Protein sequence: CASRTGRAYEQYF.

In the case of this clonotype: A single base separates this from a much larger clone, so it may be a read error. This sequence joins TRBV11-1 and TRBJ2-6, with D unclear. CDR1 and CDR2 (germline): SGHAT, FQDESV (reference sequence). This CDR3 contains 15 residues. The CDR3: CASSLGSAGTNVLTF. The CDR3 bases are TGTGCCAGCAGCTTAGGTTCCGCTGGGACCAACGTCCTGACTTTC.

This clonotype appeared many times. The chain joins TRBV19 to TRBJ2-5; 7 nucleotides line up with TRBD2. Germline CDR1 is LNHDA and CDR2 is SQIVND (reference sequence). After removal of 8 bases from V and 5 bases from J, the junction contained 8 bases not matched to a gene. The CDR3 extends over 13 amino acids. The DNA of the CDR3 is TGTGCCAGTTTTGGCGGGAGTGGGGAGACCCAGTACTTC. Residues: CASFGGSGETQYF.

This clonotype was picked up many times. V and J are TRBV6-5 and TRBJ1-1; D unresolved. Germline V gene data show CDR1 as MNHEY and CDR2 as SVGAGI. Trimming took off 5 bases at V and 5 bases at J, with 18 bases between the two ends. The CDR3 spans 15 residues. This chain's CDR3 is CASSLRPRVGTEAFF. The DNA for the CDR3 is TGTGCCAGCAGTCTACGACCCCGGGTCGGGACTGAAGCTTTCTTT.

This clonotype was found many times. This chain connects TRBV6-1 to TRBJ2-7, with 10 bases aligning to TRBD1. J gave up 3 bases and V 4 bases, and 6 bases lay outside the gene matches. The CDR3 is 15 amino acids. Per germline, CDR1 MNHNS and CDR2 SASEGT. The CDR3: CASSVGTGDVYEQYF. The CDR3 DNA reads as TGTGCCAGCAGTGTTGGGACAGGGGATGTCTACGAGCAGTACTTC.